The 32 T cell receptor beta chains presented below share a single source sample, sequenced in a study of cytomegalovirus exposure and HLA in healthy donors. PCR employed 60 Vbeta and 13 Jbeta primers. Libraries were prepared by immunoSEQ multiplex PCR; TCRdb keeps only in-frame clonotypes and omits some of them. Of roughly 190,000 clones in the sample, around three quarters were seen once. The sequenced sample consisted of PBMCs. Every receptor here comes from a woman aged 18-35 years in good health and CMV-seronegative.

The chain uses TRBV4-3 and TRBJ2-2, with 7 bases that match TRBD2. The germline V gene has CDR1 LGHNA and CDR2 YSLEER. This CDR3 region has 16 residues. The V segment lost 0 bases and the J segment 3 bases; nucleotides outside the gene matches: 4. The CDR3 bases are TGCGCCAGCAGCCAAGAGCGGGAGTGGGACACCGGGGAGCTGTTTTTT. Protein sequence: CASSQEREWDTGELFF.

The genes are TRBV7-9 and TRBJ1-2, with TRBD1 matching 7 bases. This CDR3 has 15 residues. J lost 4 bases, V lost 5 bases, and 10 bases had no gene match. Germline V gene sequence: CDR1 SEHNR, CDR2 FQNEAQ (reference sequence). The CDR3 reads CASSPGDRHSYGYTF. CDR3 DNA: TGTGCCAGCAGCCCCGGGGACAGACACAGCTATGGCTACACCTTC. The full variable domain, in which reference TRBV7-9 and TRBJ1-2 provide the parts outside the CDR3, is DTGVSQNPRHKITKRGQNVTFRCDPISEHNRLYWYRQTLGQGPEFLTYFQNEAQLEKSRLLSDRFSAERPKGSFSTLEIQRTEQGDSAMYLCASSPGDRHSYGYTFGSGTRLTVV.

This sequence joins TRBV7-9 and TRBJ2-3; no firm D call. Trimming left V 3 bases short and J 0 bases short, with 10 bases between. This CDR3 region has 15 residues. Germline CDR1 SEHNR, CDR2 FQNEAQ (reference sequence). The DNA of the CDR3 is TGTGCCAGCAGCTTGAACCCGCGCAGCACAGATACGCAGTATTTT. Translating gives CASSLNPRSTDTQYF.

The gene calls are TRBV30 and TRBJ1-5; TRBD1 agrees at 9 bases. There are 15 residues in the CDR3. The ends lost 0 bases at V and 5 bases at J; junction bases unmatched: 5. CDR1 and CDR2 (germline): GTSNPN, SVGIG (reference sequence). DNA for the CDR3: TGTGCCTGGAGTGTACCCCGGACAGGGGATCAGCCCCAGCATTTT. Its protein is CAWSVPRTGDQPQHF.

This clone appeared a single time. The chain recombines TRBV5-4 with TRBJ2-3, with a possible D match to TRBD2 (6 bases). Germline V gene data show CDR1 as SGHNT and CDR2 as YYREEE (reference sequence). The CDR3 has 14 amino acids. Trimming stripped 2 bases from V and 2 bases from J, with 9 bases between. The CDR3 loop is CASSFGLNTDTQYF. The CDR3 region has the DNA TGTGCCAGCAGCTTCGGACTAAACACAGATACGCAGTATTTT. Full variable domain (missing parts from reference TRBV5-4 and TRBJ2-3): ETGVTQSPTHLIKTRGQQVTLRCSSQSGHNTVSWYQQALGQGPQFIFQYYREEENGRGNFPPRFSGLQFPNYSSELNVNALELDDSALYLCASSFGLNTDTQYFGPGTRLTVL.

This chain connects TRBV7-3 to TRBJ1-2; 8 bases are a match to TRBD1. Germline V lookup: CDR1 SGHTA, CDR2 FQGTGA. The CDR3 length is 15 residues. With 3 bases clipped from V and 5 bases from J, the junction kept 8 bases outside the gene matches. The CDR3 nucleotides are TGTGCCAGCAGCTTGGGTTATGGACAGGGATATGGCTACACCTTC. The encoded protein is CASSLGYGQGYGYTF.

As for this clone: One junction end does not reproduce the germline sequence, and a read error may be involved. This specimen includes other DNA sequences encoding the same CDR3. The chain joins TRBV6-5 to TRBJ2-7, with 8 bases fitting TRBD2. Germline V gene data show CDR1 as MNHEY and CDR2 as SVGAGI. This CDR3 comprises 14 residues. The CDR3 loop reads CASSYSRAGGEQYF. CDR3 in DNA: TGTGCCAGTAGTTACTCGAGGGCGGGGGGCGAGCAGTACTTC.

This clone was detected a few times. The chain is built from TRBV29-1 and TRBJ2-1; 9 positions match TRBD1. The CDR3 loop spans 15 amino acids. The V and J ends lost 6 bases and 1 base, in that order; junction bases with no gene match: 7. Germline-derived CDR1 and CDR2 are SQVTM and ANQGSEA. This CDR3 is CSVRGQGQSYNEQFF. Written as DNA, the CDR3 is TGCAGCGTCCGGGGACAGGGCCAATCCTACAATGAGCAGTTCTTC.

The chain carries TRBV9 and TRBJ1-1; D remains ambiguous. The ends were cut back, 4 bases at V and 4 bases at J, with 11 bases in the middle. The CDR3 sequence is 13 residues long. Looked up from germline, CDR1 is SGDLS and CDR2 is YYNGEE. The CDR3 coding sequence is TGTGCCAGCAGCTCTGACCCTAGCACTGAAGCTTTCTTT. Translated, it gives CASSSDPSTEAFF.

V is TRBV2 and J is TRBJ2-7; possible D gene TRBD1, 6 bases. Germline CDR1 reads SNHLY; CDR2 reads FYNNEI. V was pared by 6 bases and J by 4 bases, with 16 bases between. This CDR3 has 14 residues. CDR3 loop: CASSWGQGSYEQYF. The CDR3 region has the DNA TGTGCCAGCAGCTGGGGGCAGGGATCTTACGAGCAGTACTTC.

The chain joins TRBV28 to TRBJ2-3, with 11 bases lining up with TRBD2. This CDR3 has 16 amino acids. V trimming: 5 bases; J trimming: 3 bases; junction bases outside the gene matches: 7. Germline V gene lookup returns CDR1 MDHEN and CDR2 SYDVKM. The CDR3: CASSKTGLAETDTQYF. The CDR3 region has the DNA TGTGCCAGCAGTAAGACGGGACTAGCGGAGACAGATACGCAGTATTTT.

This chain links TRBV4-1 with TRBJ1-2; 7 bases agree with TRBD1. Trimming took 2 bases from V and 6 from J; bases not matched to a gene: 9. The germline V gene encodes CDR1 MGHRA and CDR2 YSYEKL. The CDR3 loop spans 15 amino acids. CDR3 nucleotides: TGCGCCAGCAGCCAACAGGACAGGCTTAAAGATGGCTACACCTTC. Protein product: CASSQQDRLKDGYTF.

This clone was seen a handful of times. V and J are TRBV20-1 and TRBJ2-4, with D perhaps matching TRBD1 (6 bases). The CDR3 consists of 11 residues. V lost 6 bases, J lost 6 bases, and 9 bases lay in between. In germline, CDR1 is DFQATT, CDR2 SNEGSKA (reference sequence). CDR3 loop: CSAEQGNIQYF. The DNA for the CDR3 is TGCAGTGCAGAACAGGGAAACATTCAGTACTTC.

The V gene is TRBV6-1, the J gene TRBJ1-5; no clear D. This CDR3 has 14 amino acids. Germline loops: CDR1 MNHNS, CDR2 SASEGT. V was trimmed by 2 bases and J by 10 bases, leaving 15 bases between them. The CDR3 DNA reads as TGTGCCAGCAGTGAAAGCCCCACAGTGGTCCCCCAGCATTTT. Translated: CASSESPTVVPQHF.

The genes are TRBV6-5 and TRBJ2-2; a possible D gene is TRBD1 (5 bases). CDR3 length: 16 amino acids. V was trimmed by 2 bases and J by 0 bases, leaving 10 bases between them. Germline V gene lookup returns CDR1 MNHEY and CDR2 SVGAGI. The CDR3 loop is CASSYVGLSNTGELFF. CDR3 DNA sequence: TGTGCCAGCAGTTACGTGGGGCTATCGAACACCGGGGAGCTGTTTTTT.

This chain links TRBV28 with TRBJ1-4, with TRBD1 identical over 8 bases. CDR1 MDHEN and CDR2 SYDVKM come from the germline V gene. The CDR3 has 15 residues. The V and J ends lost 6 bases and 8 bases, in that order; junction bases with no gene match: 11. CDR3 DNA: TGTGCCAGCAGCCAACAGGATCCAGGGGGCGAAAAACTGTTTTTT. Translating gives CASSQQDPGGEKLFF.

The J gene is TRBJ2-7, the V gene TRBV27; 7 bases are a match to TRBD2. Germline CDR1 and CDR2: MNHEY and SMNVEV (reference sequence). The V gene end was trimmed by 3 bases and the J gene end by 8 bases; junction bases not matched to a gene: 10. This CDR3 has 14 amino acids. The DNA of the CDR3 is TGTGCCAGCAGTTTCGCGGGAGCCCAGGGAAAGCAGTACTTC. Translated: CASSFAGAQGKQYF.

V and J are TRBV7-3 and TRBJ2-3; TRBD2 might be the D (5 bases). CDR1 is SGHTA, CDR2 FQGTGA, per germline. The CDR3 has 14 amino acids. V lost 4 bases, J lost 6 bases, and 14 bases lay in between. The DNA of the CDR3 is TGTGCCAGCAGCTCAGGAGGCGTGAGGGATACGCAGTATTTT. Translation gives CASSSGGVRDTQYF.

A single count supports this clone. The genes are TRBV23-1 and TRBJ1-3, with 9 positions matching TRBD1. TRBV23-1 has ORF status, its function being uncertain. After removal of 2 bases from V and 0 bases from J, the junction contained 8 bases not matched to a gene. The CDR3 is made up of 18 amino acids. Here the CDR3 DNA reads TGCGCCAGCAGTCAACGGAATGACAGGGGGTACTCTGGAAACACCATATATTTT. It codes for CASSQRNDRGYSGNTIYF.

The chain uses TRBV7-2 and TRBJ1-2; D unclear. The CDR3 has 13 residues. V was shortened by 3 bases and J by 4 bases, with 9 bases between the two germline ends. Germline CDR1 reads SGHTA; CDR2 reads FQGNSA. The CDR3 loop reads CASSFGPLYGYTF. CDR3 bases: TGTGCCAGCAGCTTTGGGCCTCTCTATGGCTACACCTTC.

In DNA form, the CDR3 reads TGTGCCAGCAGTCCGCGGGGGGGCTCCTACGAGCAGTACTTC. Translated, it gives CASSPRGGSYEQYF. The V call is TRBV7-7, the J call TRBJ2-7, with TRBD2 matching 9 bases. The germline gives CDR1 SSHAT, CDR2 FNYEAQ (reference sequence). CDR3 size: 14 residues. The V segment lost 6 bases and the J segment 0 bases; nucleotides outside the gene matches: 3.

The V call is TRBV5-8, the J call TRBJ2-7; possible D gene TRBD2, 6 bases. The germline CDR1 and CDR2 sequences are SGHTS and YDEGEE. The CDR3 sequence is 14 residues long. Trimming left V 2 bases short and J 0 bases short, with 9 bases between. CDR3 loop: CASSFQRASYEQYF. In DNA form, the CDR3 reads TGTGCCAGCAGCTTCCAGCGGGCCTCCTACGAGCAGTACTTC.

The rearrangement links TRBV19 to TRBJ1-2; TRBD1 matches at 7 bases. V lost 3 bases and J lost 6; bases outside the gene matches: 4. Germline V lookup: CDR1 LNHDA, CDR2 SQIVND (reference sequence). There are 13 residues in the CDR3. CDR3: CASSIETGHGYTF. In nucleotides, the CDR3 is TGTGCCAGTAGTATCGAGACAGGGCATGGCTACACCTTC. Using reference TRBV19 and TRBJ1-2 for the parts outside the CDR3, the full variable domain is DGGITQSPKYLFRKEGQNVTLSCEQNLNHDAMYWYRQDPGQGLRLIYYSQIVNDFQKGDIAEGYSVSREKKESFPLTVTSAQKNPTAFYLCASSIETGHGYTFGSGTRLTVV.

This clone has just a few counts. This chain connects TRBV15 to TRBJ2-1; 9 positions match TRBD2. V was pared by 1 base and J by 7 bases, with 8 bases of the junction left unmatched. Germline-derived CDR1 and CDR2 are LNHNV and YYDKDF (reference sequence). The CDR3 sequence is 16 residues long. In nucleotides, the CDR3 is TGTGCCACCAGCAGAGTGAGTAGCGGGAGTGCGAATGAGCAGTTCTTC. Its translation is CATSRVSSGSANEQFF.

The rearrangement joins TRBV28 to TRBJ2-1; possibly TRBD2 for D (6 bases). The CDR3 is 14 amino acids. V was trimmed by 6 bases and J by 5 bases, leaving 14 bases between them. In germline, CDR1 is MDHEN, CDR2 SYDVKM. CDR3 in DNA: TGTGCCAGCAGCCTGGCGGGGTGGGACAATGAGCAGTTCTTC. This sequence encodes CASSLAGWDNEQFF.

The rearrangement joins TRBV5-6 to TRBJ2-5; D is perhaps TRBD1 (5 bases). This CDR3 contains 11 residues. The V end lost 0 bases, the J end lost 9 bases, and 6 bases lay between the germline ends. Germline V gene sequence: CDR1 SGHDT, CDR2 YYEEEE. Written as DNA, the CDR3 is TGTGCCAGCAGCTTGGAACAGGCCCAGTACTTC. Amino acid sequence: CASSLEQAQYF.

This clone is a singleton in its sample. This chain joins TRBV27 and TRBJ2-3; TRBD2 matches 9 bases. CDR3 size: 16 residues. The junction had 6 bases not matched to a gene; V was cut back by 3 bases and J by 2 bases. The V gene's germline CDR1 is MNHEY and CDR2 SMNVEV (reference sequence). The CDR3 DNA reads as TGTGCCAGCAGTTTTTTGGCGGGGGGGTTCACAGATACGCAGTATTTT. Protein: CASSFLAGGFTDTQYF.

The V and J genes are TRBV27 and TRBJ2-3; 8 bases are a match to TRBD2. J was trimmed by 3 bases and V by 3 bases; bases with no gene match: 8. CDR3 length: 16 amino acids. The germline gives CDR1 MNHEY, CDR2 SMNVEV (reference sequence). The DNA of the CDR3 is TGTGCCAGCAGTTTGGGGCGGACTAGCCTTACAGATACGCAGTATTTT. Amino acid sequence: CASSLGRTSLTDTQYF.

This clone was detected once. The chain recombines TRBV4-3 with TRBJ1-5; D may be TRBD1 (6 bases). The V end lost 4 bases, the J end lost 5 bases, and 15 bases lay between the germline ends. This CDR3 has 15 amino acids. CDR1 is LGHNA and CDR2 is YSLEER in the germline V gene. CDR3 DNA sequence: TGCGCCAGCAGCCTCGCCCCAGGGGCACATCAGCCCCAGCATTTT. It translates to CASSLAPGAHQPQHF.

The chain couples TRBV13 to TRBJ2-1; 7 bases line up with TRBD1. Germline loops: CDR1 PRHDT, CDR2 FYEKMQ (reference sequence). This CDR3 region has 16 residues. V lost 5 bases to trimming and J lost 0 bases; unmatched junction nucleotides: 7. The CDR3 coding sequence is TGTGCCAGCAGCCTCTCCGGGACAGCCTCCTACAATGAGCAGTTCTTC. Amino acid sequence: CASSLSGTASYNEQFF. The whole variable domain, remainder taken from reference TRBV13 and TRBJ2-1, is AAGVIQSPRHLIKEKRETATLKCYPIPRHDTVYWYQQGPGQDPQFLISFYEKMQSDKGSIPDRFSAQQFSDYHSELNMSSLELGDSALYFCASSLSGTASYNEQFFGPGTRLTVL.

This clone was seen a few times. This chain joins TRBV29-1 and TRBJ2-5; 7 positions agree with TRBD2. Gene TRBJ2-7 matches the end of the DNA better, so the J call may be wrong. Germline V lookup: CDR1 SQVTM, CDR2 ANQGSEA. The CDR3 covers 12 residues. CDR3 in DNA: TGCAGCGTTGAATTACTAGCGAACGAGCAGTACTTC. Its protein product is CSVELLANEQYF.

The gene calls are TRBV30 and TRBJ1-5, with D possibly matching TRBD1 (6 bases). This CDR3 spans 14 amino acids. Germline loops: CDR1 GTSNPN, CDR2 SVGIG (reference sequence). With 1 base removed from V and 5 bases from J, the gap between germline ends came to 12 bases. CDR3 sequence reads: CAWSERTEDQPQHF. DNA for the CDR3: TGTGCCTGGAGTGAAAGGACAGAAGATCAGCCCCAGCATTTT.